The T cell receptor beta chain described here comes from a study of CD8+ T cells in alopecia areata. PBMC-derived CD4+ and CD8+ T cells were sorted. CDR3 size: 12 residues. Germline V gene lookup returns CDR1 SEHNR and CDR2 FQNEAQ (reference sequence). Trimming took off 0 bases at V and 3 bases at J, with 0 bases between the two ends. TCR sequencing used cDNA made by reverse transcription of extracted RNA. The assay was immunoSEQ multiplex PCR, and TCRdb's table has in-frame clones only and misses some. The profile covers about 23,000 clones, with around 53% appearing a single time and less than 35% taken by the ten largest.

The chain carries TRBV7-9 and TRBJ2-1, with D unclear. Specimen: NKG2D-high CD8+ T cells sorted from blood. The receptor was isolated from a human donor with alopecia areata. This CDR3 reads CASSLAYNEQFF. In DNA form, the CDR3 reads TGTGCCAGCAGCTTAGCCTACAATGAGCAGTTCTTC.